These 9 T cell receptor beta chains were sequenced from one sample in a study of blood T cell repertoires in COVID-19. The data were produced by immunoSEQ multiplex PCR, yet TCRdb's version contains in-frame clones alone and is incomplete. The data contain under 250,000 clones, 84% of them singletons. The sequencing input was peripheral blood. These receptor sequences come from a woman aged 40 to 49 who had recovered from COVID-19.

This chain connects TRBV19 to TRBJ1-1, with 8 bases matching TRBD1. V lost 5 bases and J lost 3; bases outside the gene matches: 8. The germline V gene encodes CDR1 LNHDA and CDR2 SQIVND (reference sequence). The CDR3 spans 15 residues. CDR3 sequence: CASSPQGARDTEAFF. DNA of the CDR3: TGTGCCAGTAGTCCCCAGGGGGCGAGGGACACTGAAGCTTTCTTT.

The genes are TRBV4-2 and TRBJ2-1; D not certain. CDR1 and CDR2 from the germline V gene are LGHNA and YNFKEQ. The CDR3 is 15 amino acids. Trimming took 0 bases from V and 9 from J, leaving 15 bases between them. CDR3 bases: TGTGCCAGCAGCCAAGATAGGCGGTCTTTGGCTGAGCAGTTCTTC. It specifies CASSQDRRSLAEQFF.

This chain connects TRBV27 to TRBJ2-1, with 8 bases fitting TRBD1. This CDR3 has 15 amino acids. Trimming removed 5 bases from V and 6 bases from J; junction bases left unmatched: 9. Germline V gene data show CDR1 as MNHEY and CDR2 as SMNVEV (reference sequence). The CDR3 DNA reads as TGTGCCAGCAGTCCACAGGCAGGGGGCATCAATGAGCAGTTCTTC. It specifies CASSPQAGGINEQFF.

This clone was observed a few times. The J gene is TRBJ2-3, the V gene TRBV6-5, with D possibly matching TRBD2 (7 bases). Germline CDR1 MNHEY, CDR2 SVGAGI. V shed 6 bases and J shed 6 bases, with 16 bases lying between them. This CDR3 is built from 14 residues. The CDR3: CASRRGAPRDTQYF. The CDR3 DNA is TGTGCCAGCAGACGGGGGGCGCCGAGGGATACGCAGTATTTT.

This clone was detected once. This chain connects TRBV5-1 to TRBJ2-7, with D possibly being TRBD1 (6 bases). CDR3 size: 14 residues. Germline V lookup: CDR1 SGHRS, CDR2 YFSETQ. Trimming left V 2 bases short and J 3 bases short, with 12 bases between. CDR3 DNA: TGCGCCAGCAGCTTAGGACAGTACCTCTACGAGCAGTACTTC. The encoded protein is CASSLGQYLYEQYF.

This clone appeared a single time. The chain combines TRBV10-3 with TRBJ1-2, with D possibly being TRBD1 (5 bases). The V end was cut by 6 bases, the J end by 6 bases, with 20 bases between. The CDR3 has 15 amino acids. Germline loops: CDR1 ENHRY, CDR2 SYGVKD. CDR3 region: CAISRNGAGRDGYTF. In DNA form, the CDR3 reads TGTGCCATCAGCCGGAATGGGGCAGGGAGGGATGGCTACACCTTC.

This clone was counted a single time. J is TRBJ2-3 and V is TRBV29-1; D is possibly TRBD1 (5 bases). Germline CDR1 is SQVTM and CDR2 is ANQGSEA. V lost 5 bases and J lost 5, with 14 bases in between. The CDR3 extends over 13 amino acids. CDR3 nucleotide sequence: TGCAGCGTTCTCCAGGGCGGTATAGATACGCAGTATTTT. Translating gives CSVLQGGIDTQYF.

This sequence joins TRBV21-1 and TRBJ2-7; TRBD1 is the table's D call, not checked against the DNA. TRBV21-1 is labeled a pseudogene. This CDR3 comprises 12 residues. The CDR3 nucleotides are TGTGCCAGCAGCAAAGAGAGACAGGGGCAGTACTTC. This codes for CASSKERQGQYF.

The chain couples TRBV28 to TRBJ1-1; the D is unclear. CDR1 is MDHEN and CDR2 is SYDVKM in the germline V gene. Trimming cost V 9 bases and J 5 bases, with 28 bases left between them. The CDR3 consists of 17 residues. In DNA, the CDR3 is TGTGCCAGTAAACCCCTCCCCCAGGCGATTTTCATAACTGAAGCTTTCTTT. Translation: CASKPLPQAIFITEAFF.